This T cell receptor (beta chain) was captured by sequencing in a study of cytomegalovirus exposure and HLA in healthy donors. V lost 5 bases, J lost 4 bases, and 8 bases stayed unmatched. Germline V gene sequence: CDR1 SGHKS, CDR2 YYEKEE (reference sequence). The CDR3 totals 14 residues. This table comes from immunoSEQ multiplex PCR, and its TCRdb copy is limited to in-frame clones, with some not included. The sample has 220,000 or so clones; 85% to 95% are singletons. The sequencing input was PBMCs. The receptor's source is a woman younger than 30 in good health and CMV-seronegative. The chain recombines TRBV5-5 with TRBJ2-7; TRBD2 agrees at 8 bases. The CDR3 DNA is TGTGCCAGCAGGGCCGGGACTAGTACATACGAGCAGTACTTC. Residues: CASRAGTSTYEQYF.